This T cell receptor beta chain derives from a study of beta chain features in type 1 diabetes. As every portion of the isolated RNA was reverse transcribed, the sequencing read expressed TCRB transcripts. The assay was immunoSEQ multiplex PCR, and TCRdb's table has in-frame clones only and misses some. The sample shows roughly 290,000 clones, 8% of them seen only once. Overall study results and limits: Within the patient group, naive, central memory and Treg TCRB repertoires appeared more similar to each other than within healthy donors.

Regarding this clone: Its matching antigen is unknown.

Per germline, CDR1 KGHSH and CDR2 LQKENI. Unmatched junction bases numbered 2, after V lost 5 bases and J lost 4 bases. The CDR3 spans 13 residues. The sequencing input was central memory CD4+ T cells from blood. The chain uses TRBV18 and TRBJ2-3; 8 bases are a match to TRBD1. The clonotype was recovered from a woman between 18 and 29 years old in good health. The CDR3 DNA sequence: TGTGCCAGCTCAACGACAGGGGCAGATACGCAGTATTTT. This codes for CASSTTGADTQYF.